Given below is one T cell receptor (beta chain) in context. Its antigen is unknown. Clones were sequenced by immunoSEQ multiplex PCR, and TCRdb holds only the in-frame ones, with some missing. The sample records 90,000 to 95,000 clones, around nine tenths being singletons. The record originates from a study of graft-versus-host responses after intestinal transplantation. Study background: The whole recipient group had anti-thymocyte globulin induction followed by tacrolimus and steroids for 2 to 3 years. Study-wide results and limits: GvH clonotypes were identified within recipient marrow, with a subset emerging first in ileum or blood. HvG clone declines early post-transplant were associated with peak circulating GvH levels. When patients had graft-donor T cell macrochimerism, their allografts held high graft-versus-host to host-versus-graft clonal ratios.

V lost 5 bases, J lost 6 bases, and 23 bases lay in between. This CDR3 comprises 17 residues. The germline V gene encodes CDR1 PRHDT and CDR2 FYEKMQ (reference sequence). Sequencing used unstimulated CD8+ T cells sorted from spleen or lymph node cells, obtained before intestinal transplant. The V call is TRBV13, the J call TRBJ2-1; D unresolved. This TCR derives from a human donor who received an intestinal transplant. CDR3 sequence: CASSPTRWPLFSNEQFF. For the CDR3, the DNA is TGTGCCAGCAGCCCCACGCGGTGGCCCCTATTCTCCAATGAGCAGTTCTTC.